A selection of T cell receptor beta chains follows, all from one sample in a study of blood T cell repertoires in COVID-19. The data were produced by immunoSEQ multiplex PCR, yet TCRdb's version contains in-frame clones alone and is incomplete. The table lists about 200,000 clones, around 82% of them singletons. Sequenced: peripheral blood. Receptors were obtained from a woman in her forties with active or convalescent COVID-19. Both conserved end residues are part of each CDR3. Each record gives: J gene, D gene, V gene, clone size, CDR3 DNA, CDR3 protein. The D gene is left open where the match is weak. Not all rows give a size; the values are once, few, many and, for expanded clones, a class.

j_gene: TRBJ2-1; d_gene: TRBD1; v_gene: TRBV4-1; abundance: -; CDR3nt: TGCGCCAGCAGCCAAGAGGGACAGGGCCGGACTAGATTCTTC; CDR3aa: CASSQEGQGRTRFF
j_gene: TRBJ2-3; d_gene: TRBD2; v_gene: TRBV5-4; abundance: many; CDR3nt: TGTGCCAGCAGCGCCCGGACTAGCGAAAATACGCAGTATTTT; CDR3aa: CASSARTSENTQYF
j_gene: TRBJ2-1; d_gene: -; v_gene: TRBV27; abundance: -; CDR3nt: TGTGCCAGCTCGGACACCTTCTACAATGAGCAGTTCTTC; CDR3aa: CASSDTFYNEQFF
j_gene: TRBJ1-5; d_gene: TRBD1; v_gene: TRBV27; abundance: -; CDR3nt: TGTGCCAGCAGTCTGGGGACAGGGTTGAATCAGCCCCAGCATTTT; CDR3aa: CASSLGTGLNQPQHF
j_gene: TRBJ2-7; d_gene: TRBD1; v_gene: TRBV7-2; abundance: -; CDR3nt: TGTGCCAGCAGTGACAGGACAGGGTACTACGAGCAGTACTTC; CDR3aa: CASSDRTGYYEQYF
j_gene: TRBJ2-5; d_gene: TRBD2; v_gene: TRBV3-1/TRBV3-2; abundance: once; CDR3nt: TGTGCCAGCAGCCCGGGACTAGCGGGAGAAGGGGGTCGGGAGACCCAGTACTTC; CDR3aa: CASSPGLAGEGGRETQYF
j_gene: TRBJ2-1; d_gene: TRBD2; v_gene: TRBV19; abundance: -; CDR3nt: TGTGCCAGTAGCAGCGGGGGATCCATTTACAATGAGCAGTTCTTC; CDR3aa: CASSSGGSIYNEQFF
j_gene: TRBJ2-1; d_gene: -; v_gene: TRBV7-2; abundance: -; CDR3nt: TGTGCCAGCAGCTTAGTCTGGCCCTACAATGAGCAGTTCTTC; CDR3aa: CASSLVWPYNEQFF
j_gene: TRBJ1-2; d_gene: TRBD1; v_gene: TRBV28; abundance: -; CDR3nt: TGTGCCAGCAGTTTCCAGGGGGCCAACTATGGCTACACCTTC; CDR3aa: CASSFQGANYGYTF
j_gene: TRBJ2-1; d_gene: -; v_gene: TRBV13; abundance: -; CDR3nt: TGTGCCAGCAGCTACCGCTACCTTAGCGGCTCCCGCTACAATGAGCAGTTCTTC; CDR3aa: CASSYRYLSGSRYNEQFF
j_gene: TRBJ2-7; d_gene: -; v_gene: TRBV7-6; abundance: once; CDR3nt: TGTGCCAGCAGCCCCTCGAATTGGGAGTTGGACTACGAGCAGTACTTC; CDR3aa: CASSPSNWELDYEQYF
j_gene: TRBJ2-6; d_gene: -; v_gene: TRBV27; abundance: -; CDR3nt: TGTGCCAGCAGCGGGGGTCTTACAGGGGCTGGGGCCAACGTCCTGACTTTC; CDR3aa: CASSGGLTGAGANVLTF
j_gene: TRBJ1-1; d_gene: TRBD1; v_gene: TRBV3-1/TRBV3-2; abundance: -; CDR3nt: TGTGCCAGCAGCCTAGTCACAGGGGGCGCGACTGAAGCTTTCTTT; CDR3aa: CASSLVTGGATEAFF
j_gene: TRBJ1-6; d_gene: TRBD1; v_gene: TRBV4-2; abundance: -; CDR3nt: TGTGCCAGCAGCCAAGATCGGACAGGAGGTAATTCACCCCTCCACTTT; CDR3aa: CASSQDRTGGNSPLHF
j_gene: TRBJ2-1; d_gene: TRBD2; v_gene: TRBV7-9; abundance: once; CDR3nt: TGTGCCAGCAGCATACCGAGCGGGAGGGCCGGTAATGAGCAGTTCTTC; CDR3aa: CASSIPSGRAGNEQFF
j_gene: TRBJ1-4; d_gene: TRBD1; v_gene: TRBV5-1; abundance: -; CDR3nt: TGCGCCAGCAGCACAGGGGTGGACGATGAAAAACTGTTTTTT; CDR3aa: CASSTGVDDEKLFF
j_gene: TRBJ1-2; d_gene: -; v_gene: TRBV29-1; abundance: -; CDR3nt: TGCAGCGTTGACCTAGCGTTAACCTATGGCTACACCTTC; CDR3aa: CSVDLALTYGYTF
j_gene: TRBJ2-2; d_gene: -; v_gene: TRBV11-3; abundance: -; CDR3nt: TGTGCCAGTAGCCGGGAGAGAAGCTCGAACACCGGGGAGCTGTTTTTT; CDR3aa: CASSRERSSNTGELFF
j_gene: TRBJ2-1; d_gene: TRBD2; v_gene: TRBV29-1; abundance: -; CDR3nt: TGCAGCGTTGAAGCGGGAGGATCCAATGAGCAGTTCTTC; CDR3aa: CSVEAGGSNEQFF
j_gene: TRBJ1-1; d_gene: -; v_gene: TRBV11-2; abundance: -; CDR3nt: TGTGCCAGCAGCTTAGATCTCGGAGATGAAGCTTTCTTT; CDR3aa: CASSLDLGDEAFF
j_gene: TRBJ2-1; d_gene: TRBD2; v_gene: TRBV4-1; abundance: -; CDR3nt: TGCGCCAGCAGCAGGGGATCAGGTAGCGGGAGGAATGAGCAGTTCTTC; CDR3aa: CASSRGSGSGRNEQFF
j_gene: TRBJ1-6; d_gene: TRBD1; v_gene: TRBV6-1; abundance: -; CDR3nt: TGTGCCAGCAGTGAAGGGCGACAGGGAACACCCCTCCACTTT; CDR3aa: CASSEGRQGTPLHF
j_gene: TRBJ2-1; d_gene: -; v_gene: TRBV30; abundance: -; CDR3nt: TGTGCCTGGAGCCTAAGAACCGGGACTCGGAGCTCCTACAATGAGCAGTTCTTC; CDR3aa: CAWSLRTGTRSSYNEQFF
j_gene: TRBJ1-4; d_gene: -; v_gene: TRBV7-2; abundance: -; CDR3nt: TGTGCCAGCAGCTTAGCAGGGGGTGCGGCTAATGAAAAACTGTTTTTT; CDR3aa: CASSLAGGAANEKLFF
j_gene: TRBJ1-3; d_gene: -; v_gene: TRBV10-3; abundance: -; CDR3nt: TGTGCCATCAGTGAGGTACAGCTCCGAAGCTCTGGAAACACCATATATTTT; CDR3aa: CAISEVQLRSSGNTIYF
j_gene: TRBJ1-5; d_gene: -; v_gene: TRBV5-1; abundance: -; CDR3nt: TGCGCCAGCAGCTTGGGAGGCACCGGCCTGAGCGATCAGCCCCAGCATTTT; CDR3aa: CASSLGGTGLSDQPQHF
j_gene: TRBJ2-5; d_gene: -; v_gene: TRBV7-9; abundance: -; CDR3nt: TGTGCCAGCAGCCCCATGAATGGGGCTAGCCAAGAGACCCAGTACTTC; CDR3aa: CASSPMNGASQETQYF
j_gene: TRBJ1-2; d_gene: TRBD1; v_gene: TRBV29-1; abundance: -; CDR3nt: TGCAGCGTTCTAAGACAGGGGGCCCTTGGCTACACCTTC; CDR3aa: CSVLRQGALGYTF
j_gene: TRBJ1-3; d_gene: -; v_gene: TRBV28; abundance: -; CDR3nt: TGTGCCAGCAGTGATGACAGGTATCAAAACGGGGACACCATATATTTT; CDR3aa: CASSDDRYQNGDTIYF
j_gene: TRBJ1-1; d_gene: -; v_gene: TRBV30; abundance: -; CDR3nt: TGTGCCTGGAGTGTGGGGGACAAAGGCACTGAAGCTTTCTTT; CDR3aa: CAWSVGDKGTEAFF
j_gene: TRBJ2-7; d_gene: -; v_gene: TRBV15; abundance: -; CDR3nt: TGTGCCACCAGCAGAGATTTCGGGACATTCTACGAGCAGTACTTC; CDR3aa: CATSRDFGTFYEQYF
j_gene: TRBJ2-1; d_gene: -; v_gene: TRBV4-1; abundance: -; CDR3nt: TGCGCCAGCAGCCAAGGAGGGTTACAGTTCTTC; CDR3aa: CASSQGGLQFF
j_gene: TRBJ2-1; d_gene: TRBD2; v_gene: TRBV14; abundance: -; CDR3nt: TGTGCCAGCAGCCAAGGGCCTAGCGGGGTGCGACATGAGCAGTTCTTC; CDR3aa: CASSQGPSGVRHEQFF
j_gene: TRBJ2-3; d_gene: TRBD1; v_gene: TRBV30; abundance: -; CDR3nt: TGTGCCTGGAGTGTACGGGACAGGGGCCACACAGATACGCAGTATTTT; CDR3aa: CAWSVRDRGHTDTQYF
j_gene: TRBJ2-7; d_gene: TRBD2; v_gene: TRBV27; abundance: few; CDR3nt: TGTGCCAGCAGTTGGGGACTAGCGGGAGTCGAGCAGTACTTC; CDR3aa: CASSWGLAGVEQYF
j_gene: TRBJ1-2; d_gene: -; v_gene: TRBV5-1; abundance: -; CDR3nt: TGCGCCAGCAGCTTGGCCGAGCACTATGGCTACACCTTC; CDR3aa: CASSLAEHYGYTF
j_gene: TRBJ2-7; d_gene: TRBD1; v_gene: TRBV11-3; abundance: -; CDR3nt: TGTGCCAGCAGCGTCGGACAGGGTACGTACGAGCAGTACTTC; CDR3aa: CASSVGQGTYEQYF
j_gene: TRBJ1-2; d_gene: -; v_gene: TRBV6-2/TRBV6-3; abundance: few; CDR3nt: TGTGCCAGCAGCCCGGAGACCCTCTCTGGCTACACCTTC; CDR3aa: CASSPETLSGYTF
j_gene: TRBJ1-3; d_gene: -; v_gene: TRBV28; abundance: -; CDR3nt: TGTGCCAGCAGTTTACCGGTTGTCTCTGGAAACACCATATATTTT; CDR3aa: CASSLPVVSGNTIYF
j_gene: TRBJ1-5; d_gene: TRBD1; v_gene: TRBV7-2; abundance: -; CDR3nt: TGTGCCAGCAGCGCCGGGACAGGTGGGTATCAGCCCCAGCATTTT; CDR3aa: CASSAGTGGYQPQHF
j_gene: TRBJ1-5; d_gene: -; v_gene: TRBV6-1; abundance: -; CDR3nt: TGTGCCAGCAGTGAAGGACAGGGCAATCAGCCCCAGCATTTT; CDR3aa: CASSEGQGNQPQHF
j_gene: TRBJ2-2; d_gene: -; v_gene: TRBV2; abundance: -; CDR3nt: TGTGCCAGCAGGCGGTCAGAGGGTAACACCGGGGAGCTGTTTTTT; CDR3aa: CASRRSEGNTGELFF
j_gene: TRBJ1-3; d_gene: -; v_gene: TRBV2; abundance: -; CDR3nt: TGTGCCAGCAGGTTTACAGGGAATAGGCGCGGAAACACCATATATTTT; CDR3aa: CASRFTGNRRGNTIYF
j_gene: TRBJ1-4; d_gene: -; v_gene: TRBV25-1; abundance: -; CDR3nt: TGTGCCAGCAGTACCCACGGAGGGTCGCCCTCAACTAATGAAAAACTGTTTTTT; CDR3aa: CASSTHGGSPSTNEKLFF
j_gene: TRBJ1-1; d_gene: -; v_gene: TRBV15; abundance: -; CDR3nt: TGTGCCACCAGGGGACAACCGAACACTGAAGCTTTCTTT; CDR3aa: CATRGQPNTEAFF
j_gene: TRBJ1-1; d_gene: -; v_gene: TRBV14; abundance: -; CDR3nt: TGTGCCAGCAGCCAAGAGGCAGGATGGAACACTGAAGCTTTCTTT; CDR3aa: CASSQEAGWNTEAFF
j_gene: TRBJ1-5; d_gene: -; v_gene: TRBV19; abundance: -; CDR3nt: TGTGCCAGTCTCAGTATTGCCGGGGGAAATAGCAATCAGCCCCAGCATTTT; CDR3aa: CASLSIAGGNSNQPQHF
j_gene: TRBJ2-3; d_gene: -; v_gene: TRBV28; abundance: -; CDR3nt: TGTGCCAGCAGTTTGAGGGGGATGGGCACAGATACGCAGTATTTT; CDR3aa: CASSLRGMGTDTQYF